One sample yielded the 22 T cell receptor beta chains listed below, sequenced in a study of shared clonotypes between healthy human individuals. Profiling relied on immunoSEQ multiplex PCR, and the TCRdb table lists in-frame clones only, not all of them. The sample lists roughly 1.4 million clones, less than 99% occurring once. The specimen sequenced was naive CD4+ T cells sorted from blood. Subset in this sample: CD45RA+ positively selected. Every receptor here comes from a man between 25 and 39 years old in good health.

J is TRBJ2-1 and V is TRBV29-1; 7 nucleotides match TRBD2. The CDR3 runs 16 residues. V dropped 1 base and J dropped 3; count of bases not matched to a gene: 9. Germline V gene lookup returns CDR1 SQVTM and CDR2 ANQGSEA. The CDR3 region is CSVEGGASGYYNEQFF. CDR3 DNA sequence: TGCAGCGTTGAAGGGGGAGCTAGCGGTTACTACAATGAGCAGTTCTTC.

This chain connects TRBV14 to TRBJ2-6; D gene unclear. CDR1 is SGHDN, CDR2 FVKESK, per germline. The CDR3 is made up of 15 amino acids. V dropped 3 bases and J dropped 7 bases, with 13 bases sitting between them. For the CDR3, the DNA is TGTGCCAGCAGCCATAGGTCTTATAGAGCCAACGTCCTGACTTTC. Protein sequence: CASSHRSYRANVLTF.

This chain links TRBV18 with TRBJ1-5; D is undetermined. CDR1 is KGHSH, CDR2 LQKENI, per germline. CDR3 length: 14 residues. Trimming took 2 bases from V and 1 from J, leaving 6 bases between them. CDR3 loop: CASSPSRSNQPQHF. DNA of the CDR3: TGTGCCAGCTCACCATCGAGAAGCAATCAGCCCCAGCATTTT.

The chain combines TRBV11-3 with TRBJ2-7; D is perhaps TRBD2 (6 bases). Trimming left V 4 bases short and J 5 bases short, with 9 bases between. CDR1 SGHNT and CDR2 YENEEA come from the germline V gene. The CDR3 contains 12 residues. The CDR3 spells CASSSTSNEQYF. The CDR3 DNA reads TGTGCCAGCAGCTCGACTAGTAACGAGCAGTACTTC.

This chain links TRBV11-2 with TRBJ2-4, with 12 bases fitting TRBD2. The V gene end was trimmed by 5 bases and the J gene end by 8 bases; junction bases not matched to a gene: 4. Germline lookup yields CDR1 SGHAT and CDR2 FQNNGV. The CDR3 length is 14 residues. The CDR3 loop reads CASSTTSGRYIQYF. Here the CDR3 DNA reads TGTGCCAGCAGCACAACTAGCGGGAGGTACATTCAGTACTTC.

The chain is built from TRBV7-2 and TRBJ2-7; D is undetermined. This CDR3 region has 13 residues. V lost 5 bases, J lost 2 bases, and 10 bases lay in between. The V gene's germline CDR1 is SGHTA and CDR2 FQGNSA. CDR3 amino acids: CASSHRSPYEQYF. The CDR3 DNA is TGTGCCAGCAGCCATAGAAGCCCCTACGAGCAGTACTTC.

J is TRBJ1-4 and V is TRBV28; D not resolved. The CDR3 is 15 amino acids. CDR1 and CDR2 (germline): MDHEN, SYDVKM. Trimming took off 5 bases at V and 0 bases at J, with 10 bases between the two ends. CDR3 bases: TGTGCCAGCAGTCTGACACCCGCAACTAATGAAAAACTGTTTTTT. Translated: CASSLTPATNEKLFF.

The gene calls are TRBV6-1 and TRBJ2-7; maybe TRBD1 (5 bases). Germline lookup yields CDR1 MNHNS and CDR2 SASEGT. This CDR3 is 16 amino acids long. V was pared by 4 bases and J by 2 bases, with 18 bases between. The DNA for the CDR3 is TGTGCCAGCAGTGCGCTACAGGTCCCCCTAACCTACGAGCAGTACTTC. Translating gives CASSALQVPLTYEQYF.

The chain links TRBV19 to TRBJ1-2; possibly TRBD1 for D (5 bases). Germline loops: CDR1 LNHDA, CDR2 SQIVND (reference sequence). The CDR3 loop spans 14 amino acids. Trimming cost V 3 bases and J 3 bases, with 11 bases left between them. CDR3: CASSIAQGHYGYTF. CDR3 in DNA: TGTGCCAGTAGTATTGCCCAGGGCCACTATGGCTACACCTTC.

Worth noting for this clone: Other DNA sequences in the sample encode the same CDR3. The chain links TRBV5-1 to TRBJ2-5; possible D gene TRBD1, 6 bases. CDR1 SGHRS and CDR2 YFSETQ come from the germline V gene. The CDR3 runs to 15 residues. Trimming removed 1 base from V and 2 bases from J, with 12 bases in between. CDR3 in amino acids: CASSLTGRSQETQYF. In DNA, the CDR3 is TGCGCCAGCAGCTTGACAGGGAGAAGTCAAGAGACCCAGTACTTC. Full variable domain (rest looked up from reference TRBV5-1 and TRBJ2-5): KAGVTQTPRYLIKTRGQQVTLSCSPISGHRSVSWYQQTPGQGLQFLFEYFSETQRNKGNFPGRFSGRQFSNSRSEMNVSTLELGDSALYLCASSLTGRSQETQYFGPGTRLLVL.

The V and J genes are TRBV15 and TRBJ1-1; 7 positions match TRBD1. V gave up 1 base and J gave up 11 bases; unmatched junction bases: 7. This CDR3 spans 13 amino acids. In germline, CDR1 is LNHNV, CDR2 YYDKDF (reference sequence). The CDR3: CATSRGTTGVAFF. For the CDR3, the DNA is TGTGCCACCAGCAGAGGGACCACAGGGGTCGCTTTCTTT.

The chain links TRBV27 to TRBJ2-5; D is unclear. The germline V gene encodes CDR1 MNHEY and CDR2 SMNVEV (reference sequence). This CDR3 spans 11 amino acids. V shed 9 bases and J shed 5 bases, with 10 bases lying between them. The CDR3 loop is CARKVGETQYF. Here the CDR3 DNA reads TGTGCCAGAAAGGTGGGGGAGACCCAGTACTTC.

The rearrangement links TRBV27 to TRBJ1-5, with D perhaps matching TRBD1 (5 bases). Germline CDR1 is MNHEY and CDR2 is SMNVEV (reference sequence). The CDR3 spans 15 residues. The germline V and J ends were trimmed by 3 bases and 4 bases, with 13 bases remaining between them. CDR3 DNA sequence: TGTGCCAGCAGTTTTTTGTCGCAGGGTAATCAGCCCCAGCATTTT. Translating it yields CASSFLSQGNQPQHF.

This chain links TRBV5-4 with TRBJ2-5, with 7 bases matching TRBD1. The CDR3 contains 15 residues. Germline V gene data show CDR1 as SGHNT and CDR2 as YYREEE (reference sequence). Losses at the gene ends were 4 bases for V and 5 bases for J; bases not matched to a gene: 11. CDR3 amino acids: CASSETQGGSETQYF. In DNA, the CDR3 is TGTGCCAGCAGCGAGACACAAGGGGGCTCCGAGACCCAGTACTTC. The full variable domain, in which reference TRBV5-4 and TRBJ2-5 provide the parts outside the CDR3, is ETGVTQSPTHLIKTRGQQVTLRCSSQSGHNTVSWYQQALGQGPQFIFQYYREEENGRGNFPPRFSGLQFPNYSSELNVNALELDDSALYLCASSETQGGSETQYFGPGTRLLVL.

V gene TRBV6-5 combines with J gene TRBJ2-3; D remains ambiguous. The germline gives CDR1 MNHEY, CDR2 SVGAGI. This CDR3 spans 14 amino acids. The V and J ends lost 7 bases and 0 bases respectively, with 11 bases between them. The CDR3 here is CASKVDPSTDTQYF. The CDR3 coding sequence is TGTGCCAGCAAGGTGGATCCTAGCACAGATACGCAGTATTTT.

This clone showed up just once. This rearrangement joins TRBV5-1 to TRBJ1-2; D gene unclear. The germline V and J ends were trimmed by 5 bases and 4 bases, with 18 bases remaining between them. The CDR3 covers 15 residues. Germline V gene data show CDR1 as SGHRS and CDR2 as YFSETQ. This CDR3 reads CASSLSLDSFYGYTF. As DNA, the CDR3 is TGCGCCAGCAGTTTGAGCCTGGACTCATTCTATGGCTACACCTTC.

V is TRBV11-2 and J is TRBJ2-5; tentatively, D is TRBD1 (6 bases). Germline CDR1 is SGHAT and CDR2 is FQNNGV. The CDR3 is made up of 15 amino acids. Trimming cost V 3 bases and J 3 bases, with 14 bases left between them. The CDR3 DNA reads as TGTGCCAGCAGCTTTATCGGGACAAGGGAAGAGACCCAGTACTTC. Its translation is CASSFIGTREETQYF.

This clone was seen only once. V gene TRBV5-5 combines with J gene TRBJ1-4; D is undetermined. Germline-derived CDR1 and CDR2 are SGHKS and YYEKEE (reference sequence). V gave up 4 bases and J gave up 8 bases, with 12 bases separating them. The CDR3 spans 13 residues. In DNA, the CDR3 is TGTGCCAGCAGCCCCGTCGGCAGGGAAAAACTGTTTTTT. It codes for CASSPVGREKLFF.

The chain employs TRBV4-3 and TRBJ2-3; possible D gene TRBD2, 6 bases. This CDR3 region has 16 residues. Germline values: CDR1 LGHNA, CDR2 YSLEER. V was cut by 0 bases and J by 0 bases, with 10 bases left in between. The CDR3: CASSQDSAGSTDTQYF. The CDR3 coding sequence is TGCGCCAGCAGCCAAGATTCTGCGGGGAGCACAGATACGCAGTATTTT.

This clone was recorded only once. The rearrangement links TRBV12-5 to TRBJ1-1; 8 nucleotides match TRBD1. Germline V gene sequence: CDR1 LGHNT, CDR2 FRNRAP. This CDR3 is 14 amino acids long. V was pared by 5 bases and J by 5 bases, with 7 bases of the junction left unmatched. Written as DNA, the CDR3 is TGTGCTAGTGGTGTGCACAGGGGGGTGACTGAAGCTTTCTTT. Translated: CASGVHRGVTEAFF.

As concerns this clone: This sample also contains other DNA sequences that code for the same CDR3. CDR3 DNA: TGTGCCAGCAGTGAAAGTAGCACAGATACGCAGTATTTT. Translating gives CASSESSTDTQYF. The gene calls are TRBV25-1 and TRBJ2-3; D unclear. Deletions cut 2 bases from V and 0 bases from J, with 3 bases between. The CDR3 has 13 amino acids. The germline V gene encodes CDR1 MGHDK and CDR2 SYGVNS. Supplemented by reference TRBV25-1 and TRBJ2-3, the full variable domain reads EADIYQTPRYLVIGTGKKITLECSQTMGHDKMYWYQQDPGMELHLIHYSYGVNSTEKGDLSSESTVSRIRTEHFPLTLESARPSHTSQYLCASSESSTDTQYFGPGTRLTVL.

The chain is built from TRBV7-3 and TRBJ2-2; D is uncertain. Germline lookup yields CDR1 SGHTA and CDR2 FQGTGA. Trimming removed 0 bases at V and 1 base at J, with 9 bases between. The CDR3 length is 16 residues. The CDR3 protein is CASSLTTALNTGELFF. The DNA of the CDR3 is TGTGCCAGCAGCTTAACGACTGCCTTGAACACCGGGGAGCTGTTTTTT.